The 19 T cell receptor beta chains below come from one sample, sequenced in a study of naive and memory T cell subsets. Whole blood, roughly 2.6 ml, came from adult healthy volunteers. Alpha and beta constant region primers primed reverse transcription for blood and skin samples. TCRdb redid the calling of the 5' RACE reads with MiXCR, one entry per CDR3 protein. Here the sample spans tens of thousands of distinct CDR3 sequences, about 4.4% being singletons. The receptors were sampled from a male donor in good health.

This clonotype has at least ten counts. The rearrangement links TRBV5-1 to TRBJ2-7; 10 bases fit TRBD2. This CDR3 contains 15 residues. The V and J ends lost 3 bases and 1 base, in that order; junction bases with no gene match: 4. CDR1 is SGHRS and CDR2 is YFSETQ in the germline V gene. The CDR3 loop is CASSYGLAVSYEQYF. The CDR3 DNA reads TGCGCCAGCAGCTACGGACTAGCGGTGTCCTACGAGCAGTACTTC.

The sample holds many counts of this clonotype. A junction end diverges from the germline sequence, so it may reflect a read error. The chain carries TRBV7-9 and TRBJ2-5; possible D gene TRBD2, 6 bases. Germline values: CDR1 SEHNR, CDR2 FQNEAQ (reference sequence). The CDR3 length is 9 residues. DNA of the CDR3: TGTGCCAGCAGCCCACCACTAGCTTTC. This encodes CASSPPLAF.

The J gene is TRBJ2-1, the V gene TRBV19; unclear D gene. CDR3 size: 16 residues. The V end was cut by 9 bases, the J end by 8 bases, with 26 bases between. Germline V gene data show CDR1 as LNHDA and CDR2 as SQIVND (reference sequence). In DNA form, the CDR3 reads TGTGCCAGCGCCCCGGCCCTAGACCTGAATCATGATGAGCAGTTCTTC. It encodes CASAPALDLNHDEQFF.

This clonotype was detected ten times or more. For the CDR3, the DNA is TGCAGTGCTAGAGTGGATGAGCAGTTCTTC. This encodes CSARVDEQFF. The J gene is TRBJ2-1, the V gene TRBV20-1; D not certain. Germline loops: CDR1 DFQATT, CDR2 SNEGSKA (reference sequence). This CDR3 has 10 amino acids. V lost 1 base, J lost 8 bases, and 3 bases lay in between.

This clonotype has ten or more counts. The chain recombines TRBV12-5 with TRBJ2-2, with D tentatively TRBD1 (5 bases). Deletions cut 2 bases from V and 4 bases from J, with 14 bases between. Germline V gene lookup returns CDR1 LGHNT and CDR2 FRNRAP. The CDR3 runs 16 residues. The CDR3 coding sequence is TGTGCTAGTGGTTTGTCGAAGGGGCCTGGCACCGGGGAGCTGTTTTTT. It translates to CASGLSKGPGTGELFF.

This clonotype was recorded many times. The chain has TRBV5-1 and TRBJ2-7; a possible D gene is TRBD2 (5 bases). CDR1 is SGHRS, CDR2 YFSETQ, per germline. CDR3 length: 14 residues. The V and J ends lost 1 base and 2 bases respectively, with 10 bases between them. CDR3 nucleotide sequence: TGCGCCAGCAGCTTGAGCGAGGGCCCCTACGAGCAGTACTTC. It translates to CASSLSEGPYEQYF.

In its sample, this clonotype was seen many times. As DNA, the CDR3 is TGTGCCAGCAGTAACGAAGGTGGGACAGGGAACACTGAAGCTTTCTTT. Protein product: CASSNEGGTGNTEAFF. The gene calls are TRBV25-1 and TRBJ1-1, with TRBD1 matching 8 bases. Trimming removed 5 bases from V and 1 base from J; junction bases left unmatched: 9. This CDR3 has 16 residues. Germline lookup yields CDR1 MGHDK and CDR2 SYGVNS.

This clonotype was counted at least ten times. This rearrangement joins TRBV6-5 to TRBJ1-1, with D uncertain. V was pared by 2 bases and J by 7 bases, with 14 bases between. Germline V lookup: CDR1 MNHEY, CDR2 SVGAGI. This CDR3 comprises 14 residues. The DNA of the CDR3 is TGTGCCAGCAGTTACCGATTAAAGGCTTTTGAAGCTTTCTTT. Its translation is CASSYRLKAFEAFF.

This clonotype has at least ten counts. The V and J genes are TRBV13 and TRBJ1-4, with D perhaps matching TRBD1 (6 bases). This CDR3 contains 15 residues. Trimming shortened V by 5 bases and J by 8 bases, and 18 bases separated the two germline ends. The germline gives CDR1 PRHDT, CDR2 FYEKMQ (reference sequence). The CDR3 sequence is CASSPGVGAGEKLFF. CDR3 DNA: TGTGCCAGCAGCCCTGGAGTGGGGGCCGGGGAAAAACTGTTTTTT. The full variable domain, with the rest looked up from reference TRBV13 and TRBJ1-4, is AAGVIQSPRHLIKEKRETATLKCYPIPRHDTVYWYQQGPGQDPQFLISFYEKMQSDKGSIPDRFSAQQFSDYHSELNMSSLELGDSALYFCASSPGVGAGEKLFFGSGTQLSVL.

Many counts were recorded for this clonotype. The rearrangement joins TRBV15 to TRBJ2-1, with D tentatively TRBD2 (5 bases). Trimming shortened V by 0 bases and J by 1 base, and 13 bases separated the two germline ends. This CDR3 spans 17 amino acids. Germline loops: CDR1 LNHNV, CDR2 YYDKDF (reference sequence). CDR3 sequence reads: CATSRDWAGTSYNEQFF. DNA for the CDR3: TGTGCCACCAGCAGAGATTGGGCGGGTACTTCCTACAATGAGCAGTTCTTC.

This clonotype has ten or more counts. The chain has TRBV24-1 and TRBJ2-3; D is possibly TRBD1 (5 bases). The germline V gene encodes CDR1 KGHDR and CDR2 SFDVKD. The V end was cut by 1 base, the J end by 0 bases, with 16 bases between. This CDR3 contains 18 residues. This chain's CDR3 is CATSDLISRAESTDTQYF. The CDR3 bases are TGTGCCACCAGTGATTTAATTAGCAGGGCCGAGAGCACAGATACGCAGTATTTT.

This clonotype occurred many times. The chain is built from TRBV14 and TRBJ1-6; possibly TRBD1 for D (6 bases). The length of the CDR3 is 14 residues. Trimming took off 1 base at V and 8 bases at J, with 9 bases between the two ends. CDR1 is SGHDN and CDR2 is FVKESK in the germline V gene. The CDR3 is CASSQVEGDSPLHF. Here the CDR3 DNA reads TGTGCCAGCAGCCAAGTGGAGGGGGATTCACCCCTCCACTTT.

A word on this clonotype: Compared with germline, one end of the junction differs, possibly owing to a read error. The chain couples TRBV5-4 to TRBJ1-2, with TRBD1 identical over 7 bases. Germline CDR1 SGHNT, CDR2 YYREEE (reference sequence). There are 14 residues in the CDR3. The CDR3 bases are TGTGCCAGCAGCTCCAGGGGGTCTAATTATGGCTACACCTTC. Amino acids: CASSSRGSNYGYTF.

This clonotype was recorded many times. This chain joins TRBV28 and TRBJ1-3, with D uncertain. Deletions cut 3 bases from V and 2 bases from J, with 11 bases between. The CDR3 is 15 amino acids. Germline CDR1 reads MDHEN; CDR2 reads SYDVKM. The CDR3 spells CASSLFTGAGNTIYF. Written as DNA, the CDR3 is TGTGCCAGCAGTTTGTTTACCGGGGCTGGAAACACCATATATTTT.

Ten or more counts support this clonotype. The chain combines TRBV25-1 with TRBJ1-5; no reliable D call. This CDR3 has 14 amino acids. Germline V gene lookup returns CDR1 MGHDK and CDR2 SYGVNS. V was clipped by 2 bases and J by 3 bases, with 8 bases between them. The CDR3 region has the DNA TGTGCCAGCAGTGAAACACGGGTCAATCAGCCCCAGCATTTT. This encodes CASSETRVNQPQHF.

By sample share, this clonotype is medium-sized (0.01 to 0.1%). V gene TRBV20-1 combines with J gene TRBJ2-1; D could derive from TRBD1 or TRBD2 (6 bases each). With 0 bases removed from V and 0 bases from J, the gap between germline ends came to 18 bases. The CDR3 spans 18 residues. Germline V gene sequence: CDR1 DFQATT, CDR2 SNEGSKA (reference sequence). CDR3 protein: CSARDQGGRMSSYNEQFF. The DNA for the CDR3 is TGCAGTGCTAGAGATCAAGGGGGGCGGATGAGCTCCTACAATGAGCAGTTCTTC.

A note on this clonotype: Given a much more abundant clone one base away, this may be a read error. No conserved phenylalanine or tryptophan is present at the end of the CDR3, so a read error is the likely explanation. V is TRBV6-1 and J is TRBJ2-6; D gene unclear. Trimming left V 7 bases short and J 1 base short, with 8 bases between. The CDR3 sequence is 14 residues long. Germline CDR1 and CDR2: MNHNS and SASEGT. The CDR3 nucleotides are TGTGCCAGCAACTACGAATCTGGGGCCAACGTCCTGACTTCC. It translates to CASNYESGANVLTS.

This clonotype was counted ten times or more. Written as DNA, the CDR3 is TGTGCCAGCAGCTTAGGTTCCGGGTCCTCCTACGAGCAGTACTTC. Residues: CASSLGSGSSYEQYF. The V and J genes are TRBV7-9 and TRBJ2-7; no firm D call. The CDR3 contains 15 residues. CDR1 is SEHNR, CDR2 FQNEAQ, per germline (reference sequence). Trimming stripped 1 base from V and 0 bases from J, with 10 bases between.

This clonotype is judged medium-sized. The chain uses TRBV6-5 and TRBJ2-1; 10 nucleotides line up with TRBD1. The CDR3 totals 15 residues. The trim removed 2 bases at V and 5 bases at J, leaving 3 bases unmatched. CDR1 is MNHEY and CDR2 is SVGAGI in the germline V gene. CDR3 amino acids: CASSYGDRGNNEQFF. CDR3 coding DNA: TGTGCCAGCAGTTACGGGGACAGGGGTAACAATGAGCAGTTCTTC.